This T cell receptor beta chain originates from a study of cytotoxic CD8 clonotypes in ibrutinib-treated CLL. The V and J ends lost 5 bases and 0 bases, in that order; junction bases with no gene match: 6. Per the germline V gene, CDR1 is SEHNR and CDR2 is FQNEAQ (reference sequence). The CDR3 length is 16 residues. Study-wide findings and caveats: At progression, clonality fell back toward baseline after rising at ibrutinib response.

Sequencing was designed to attain a depth spanning 1 in 200,000 to 1 in 1 million T cells. The method was immunoSEQ multiplex PCR; TCRdb's version includes in-frame clones alone and lacks a portion of them. The sample has almost 85,000 clones, 86% seen once. Comments on this clone: Its cognate antigen is unknown.

V is TRBV7-9 and J is TRBJ1-4; TRBD1 agrees at 7 bases. The clonotype originates from a human donor with chronic lymphocytic leukemia. This specimen was PBMCs, taken before ibrutinib treatment. The CDR3: CASSAGQRSTNEKLFF. The CDR3 DNA reads TGTGCCAGCAGCGCGGGACAGCGATCAACTAATGAAAAACTGTTTTTT. The full variable domain, with the rest looked up from reference TRBV7-9 and TRBJ1-4, is DTGVSQNPRHKITKRGQNVTFRCDPISEHNRLYWYRQTLGQGPEFLTYFQNEAQLEKSRLLSDRFSAERPKGSFSTLEIQRTEQGDSAMYLCASSAGQRSTNEKLFFGSGTQLSVL.